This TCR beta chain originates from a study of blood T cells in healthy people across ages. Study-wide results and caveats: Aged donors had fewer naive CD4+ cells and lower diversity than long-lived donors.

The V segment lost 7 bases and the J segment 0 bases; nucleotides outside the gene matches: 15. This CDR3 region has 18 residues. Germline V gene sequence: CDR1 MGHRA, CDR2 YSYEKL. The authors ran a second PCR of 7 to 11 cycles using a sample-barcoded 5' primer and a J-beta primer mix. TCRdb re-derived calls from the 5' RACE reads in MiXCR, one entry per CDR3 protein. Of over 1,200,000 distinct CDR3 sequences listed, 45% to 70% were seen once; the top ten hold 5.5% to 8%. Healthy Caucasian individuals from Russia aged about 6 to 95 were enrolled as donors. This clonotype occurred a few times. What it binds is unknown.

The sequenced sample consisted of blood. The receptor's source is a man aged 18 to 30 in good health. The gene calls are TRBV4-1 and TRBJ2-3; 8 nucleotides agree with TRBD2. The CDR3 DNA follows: TGCGCCAGCATTTGGCAGAGCGGGGGAACCTCTAGCACAGATACGCAGTATTTT. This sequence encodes CASIWQSGGTSSTDTQYF.